A selection of T cell receptor beta chains follows, all from one sample in a study of technical replicates of blood from a handful of donors. Method: immunoSEQ multiplex PCR; TCRdb's copy keeps in-frame clones and lacks some. The sample includes 85,000 to 95,000 clones, almost 97% of them seen just once. What was sequenced was T cells isolated from PBMCs. These receptor sequences come from a human donor in good health. CDR3s include the opening cysteine and the closing phenylalanine or tryptophan. Each record gives: clone size, V gene, J gene, D gene, CDR3 DNA, CDR3 protein. The D gene is left open where the match is weak. Not every row has a clone size; where given, it reads once, few, many or a size class.

clone size: NA
V gene: TRBV11-3
J gene: TRBJ2-5
D gene: TRBD2
CDR3 DNA: TGTGCCAGCAGCTTAGTAGGGCGGGGTAGCGGGAGAGGAGAGACCCAGTACTTC
CDR3 protein: CASSLVGRGSGRGETQYF

clone size: NA
V gene: TRBV19
J gene: TRBJ2-5
D gene: NA
CDR3 DNA: TGTGCCAGTAGTGCAGGGCCGTCTAGGGAGACCCAGTACTTC
CDR3 protein: CASSAGPSRETQYF

clone size: NA
V gene: TRBV7-8
J gene: TRBJ2-1
D gene: TRBD1
CDR3 DNA: TGTGCCAGCAGCTGGGGGACAGGGGTTACGACCTACAATGAGCAGTTCTTC
CDR3 protein: CASSWGTGVTTYNEQFF

clone size: NA
V gene: TRBV4-1
J gene: TRBJ1-4
D gene: NA
CDR3 DNA: TGCGCCAGCAGCCAAGATTTTCTAGGACAGAACCTTTTGATAGGAAAACTGTTTTTT
CDR3 protein: CASSQDFLGQNLLIGKLFF

clone size: once
V gene: TRBV27
J gene: TRBJ2-2
D gene: TRBD2
CDR3 DNA: TGTGCCAGCAGTTTACTAGCGGACACCGGGGAGCTGTTTTTT
CDR3 protein: CASSLLADTGELFF

clone size: NA
V gene: TRBV13
J gene: TRBJ2-2
D gene: NA
CDR3 DNA: TGTGCCAGCACCAGGGGGAACACCGGGGAGCTGTTTTTT
CDR3 protein: CASTRGNTGELFF

clone size: NA
V gene: TRBV28
J gene: TRBJ2-5
D gene: NA
CDR3 DNA: TGTGCCAGCAGTTCCCTAATACGGACAAAAGAGACCCAGTACTTC
CDR3 protein: CASSSLIRTKETQYF

clone size: NA
V gene: TRBV7-9
J gene: TRBJ1-3
D gene: NA
CDR3 DNA: TGTGCCAGCAGCTTAGGTGGCACTGGAAACACCATATATTTT
CDR3 protein: CASSLGGTGNTIYF

clone size: NA
V gene: TRBV6-6
J gene: TRBJ1-4
D gene: TRBD1
CDR3 DNA: TGTGCCAGCAGTTATTCCCGGGACAGGGGTGAAAAACTGTTTTTT
CDR3 protein: CASSYSRDRGEKLFF

clone size: NA
V gene: TRBV4-1
J gene: TRBJ2-5
D gene: TRBD2
CDR3 DNA: TGCGCCAGCAGCCTGGTTAGCGGGAGGATAGAGACCCAGTACTTC
CDR3 protein: CASSLVSGRIETQYF

clone size: NA
V gene: TRBV19
J gene: TRBJ1-3
D gene: NA
CDR3 DNA: TGTGCCAGTAGTAAGCATCTCTCTGGAAACACCATATATTTT
CDR3 protein: CASSKHLSGNTIYF

clone size: NA
V gene: TRBV13
J gene: TRBJ2-7
D gene: TRBD1
CDR3 DNA: TGTGCCAGCAGCGTTGGGACAGGGAGGGACTACGAGCAGTACTTC
CDR3 protein: CASSVGTGRDYEQYF

clone size: NA
V gene: TRBV27
J gene: TRBJ2-1
D gene: TRBD2
CDR3 DNA: TGTGCCAGCAGTTTCCAGCGGGAGGTCTATGAGCAGTTCTTC
CDR3 protein: CASSFQREVYEQFF

clone size: NA
V gene: TRBV5-1
J gene: TRBJ2-7
D gene: NA
CDR3 DNA: TGCGCCAGCCGGGAAACAGTATCCTACGAGCAGTACTTC
CDR3 protein: CASRETVSYEQYF

clone size: NA
V gene: TRBV4-3
J gene: TRBJ2-7
D gene: NA
CDR3 DNA: TGCGCCAGCAGCCAAGAAGTGGGACTTTACGAGCAGTACTTC
CDR3 protein: CASSQEVGLYEQYF

clone size: NA
V gene: TRBV7-9
J gene: TRBJ2-1
D gene: TRBD1
CDR3 DNA: TGTGCCAGCAGCTTATCGACAGGGGAAGAGCAGTTCTTC
CDR3 protein: CASSLSTGEEQFF

clone size: NA
V gene: TRBV28
J gene: TRBJ2-5
D gene: TRBD1
CDR3 DNA: TGTGCCAGCAGTTTCTCATACGTAAGGACAGGGGACTACTTC
CDR3 protein: CASSFSYVRTGDYF

clone size: NA
V gene: TRBV9
J gene: TRBJ1-2
D gene: NA
CDR3 DNA: TGTGCCAGCAGCGGGGGGCGGGGGCTGTACTATGGCTACACCTTC
CDR3 protein: CASSGGRGLYYGYTF

clone size: NA
V gene: TRBV4-1
J gene: TRBJ2-7
D gene: TRBD2
CDR3 DNA: TGCGCCAGCAGCCAATTCGGACTAGCGGGAGGGCCGGTCTCCTACGAGCAGTACTTC
CDR3 protein: CASSQFGLAGGPVSYEQYF

clone size: NA
V gene: TRBV14
J gene: TRBJ2-4
D gene: NA
CDR3 DNA: TGTGCCAGCAGCCACGGTTCAGCCAAAAACATTCAGTACTTC
CDR3 protein: CASSHGSAKNIQYF

clone size: NA
V gene: TRBV5-8
J gene: TRBJ1-2
D gene: NA
CDR3 DNA: TGTGCCAGCAGCTACAGACAGTCACCTGGGGTTGGTGGCTACACCTTC
CDR3 protein: CASSYRQSPGVGGYTF

clone size: NA
V gene: TRBV14
J gene: TRBJ2-1
D gene: NA
CDR3 DNA: TGTGCCAGCAGCCAAAATAAACCGAGCTCCTACAATGAGCAGTTCTTC
CDR3 protein: CASSQNKPSSYNEQFF

clone size: NA
V gene: TRBV11-2
J gene: TRBJ2-3
D gene: NA
CDR3 DNA: TGTGCCAGCAGCTTAGGAGGGTTTACAGATACGCAGTATTTT
CDR3 protein: CASSLGGFTDTQYF

clone size: NA
V gene: TRBV6-4
J gene: TRBJ2-1
D gene: TRBD1
CDR3 DNA: TGTGCCAGCAGTGCTACACAGGGGGCGAATGAGCAGTTCTTC
CDR3 protein: CASSATQGANEQFF

clone size: NA
V gene: TRBV7-2
J gene: TRBJ2-1
D gene: TRBD2
CDR3 DNA: TGTGCCAGCAGCCCCTGGGACAGAAGCGGGAGGGGTGATGAGCAGTTCTTC
CDR3 protein: CASSPWDRSGRGDEQFF

clone size: once
V gene: TRBV14
J gene: TRBJ1-1
D gene: NA
CDR3 DNA: TGTGCCAGCAGCCAAGCCCGGCGGCAGGAAGCTTTCTTT
CDR3 protein: CASSQARRQEAFF

clone size: NA
V gene: TRBV27
J gene: TRBJ2-1
D gene: NA
CDR3 DNA: TGTGCCAGCAGTTTATATCCCGGGAGTGAGCAGTTCTTC
CDR3 protein: CASSLYPGSEQFF

clone size: once
V gene: TRBV28
J gene: TRBJ2-1
D gene: TRBD1
CDR3 DNA: TGTGCCAGCAGTTTACTAACAGGGGGCGTGGATGAGCAGTTCTTC
CDR3 protein: CASSLLTGGVDEQFF

clone size: NA
V gene: TRBV28
J gene: TRBJ2-7
D gene: TRBD2
CDR3 DNA: TGTGCCAGCAGTACTAGCGCACAACCTAGCGAGCAGTACTTC
CDR3 protein: CASSTSAQPSEQYF

clone size: NA
V gene: TRBV10-3
J gene: TRBJ1-1
D gene: NA
CDR3 DNA: TGTGCCATCACCAGCGGGGGGAACACTGAAGCTTTCTTT
CDR3 protein: CAITSGGNTEAFF

clone size: NA
V gene: TRBV19
J gene: TRBJ2-3
D gene: TRBD2
CDR3 DNA: TGTGCCAGTAGTAAAGTGCTAGCGGGCACAGATACGCAGTATTTT
CDR3 protein: CASSKVLAGTDTQYF

clone size: NA
V gene: TRBV19
J gene: TRBJ2-3
D gene: TRBD2
CDR3 DNA: TGTGCCAGTAGTAGGCTAGCGGGAGATACGCAGTATTTT
CDR3 protein: CASSRLAGDTQYF

clone size: NA
V gene: TRBV7-9
J gene: TRBJ2-2
D gene: TRBD2
CDR3 DNA: TGTGCCAGCAGCTTAACTGCGTTAGCGGGAGCGAACACCGGGGAGCTGTTTTTT
CDR3 protein: CASSLTALAGANTGELFF

clone size: NA
V gene: TRBV2
J gene: TRBJ2-5
D gene: NA
CDR3 DNA: TGTGCCAGCGCGGGGAGGATACAAGAGACCCAGTACTTC
CDR3 protein: CASAGRIQETQYF

clone size: NA
V gene: TRBV7-3
J gene: TRBJ2-1
D gene: TRBD2
CDR3 DNA: TGTGCCAGCAGCCTGACTAGCGGTTACAATGAGCAGTTCTTC
CDR3 protein: CASSLTSGYNEQFF

clone size: NA
V gene: TRBV29-1
J gene: TRBJ1-1
D gene: TRBD1
CDR3 DNA: TGCAGCGTGGCTGACAGGGGGCAGGTCACTGAAGCTTTCTTT
CDR3 protein: CSVADRGQVTEAFF

clone size: NA
V gene: TRBV4-1
J gene: TRBJ2-1
D gene: NA
CDR3 DNA: TGCGCCAGCAGCCCCCTCCCGGGAAGCGTAGACCTCCTAAGCTACAATGAGCAGTTCTTC
CDR3 protein: CASSPLPGSVDLLSYNEQFF

clone size: once
V gene: TRBV10-1
J gene: TRBJ2-3
D gene: TRBD1
CDR3 DNA: TGCGCCAGCAGGGGGACAGGGCCTTCGACAGATACGCAGTATTTT
CDR3 protein: CASRGTGPSTDTQYF

clone size: NA
V gene: TRBV6-5
J gene: TRBJ1-2
D gene: NA
CDR3 DNA: TGTGCCAGCAGTTTCGGGGTTAACTATGGCTACACCTTC
CDR3 protein: CASSFGVNYGYTF

clone size: NA
V gene: TRBV9
J gene: TRBJ1-2
D gene: NA
CDR3 DNA: TGTGCCAGCAGCGTAGGCGGAGCTAACTATGGCTACACCTTC
CDR3 protein: CASSVGGANYGYTF

clone size: NA
V gene: TRBV7-3
J gene: TRBJ2-5
D gene: TRBD2
CDR3 DNA: TGTGCCAGCAGCTTAGCTAGCGGGATGGGGGAGACCCAGTACTTC
CDR3 protein: CASSLASGMGETQYF

clone size: NA
V gene: TRBV28
J gene: TRBJ1-5
D gene: NA
CDR3 DNA: TGTGCCAGCAGTTTAGGACAGAGAAGGCGGCCCCAGCATTTT
CDR3 protein: CASSLGQRRRPQHF

clone size: NA
V gene: TRBV30
J gene: TRBJ2-5
D gene: NA
CDR3 DNA: TGTGCCTGGAACCCGAGACAGGTTGTGGAGACCCAGTACTTC
CDR3 protein: CAWNPRQVVETQYF

clone size: NA
V gene: TRBV7-3
J gene: TRBJ2-1
D gene: NA
CDR3 DNA: TGTGCCAGCAGCTTACAAAGGGCAAACGGGAACAATGAGCAGTTCTTC
CDR3 protein: CASSLQRANGNNEQFF

clone size: NA
V gene: TRBV6-6
J gene: TRBJ1-1
D gene: NA
CDR3 DNA: TGTGCCAGCACCCTAGACGGGAACACTGAAGCTTTCTTT
CDR3 protein: CASTLDGNTEAFF

clone size: NA
V gene: TRBV11-2
J gene: TRBJ1-1
D gene: NA
CDR3 DNA: TGTGCCAGCAGCCTACAGGGTATCGAAGCTTTCTTT
CDR3 protein: CASSLQGIEAFF

clone size: NA
V gene: TRBV7-2
J gene: TRBJ2-1
D gene: NA
CDR3 DNA: TGTGCCAGCACCCGTGGGGGAGCGGGTAGCAATGAGCAGTTCTTC
CDR3 protein: CASTRGGAGSNEQFF

clone size: NA
V gene: TRBV9
J gene: TRBJ2-1
D gene: NA
CDR3 DNA: TGTGCCAGCAGCGCAAGTCCGGGGAGCTCCTACAATGAGCAGTTCTTC
CDR3 protein: CASSASPGSSYNEQFF